The next 9 T cell receptor beta chains were all read from a single sample in a study of cytomegalovirus exposure and HLA in healthy donors. The PCR made use of 60 Vbeta and 13 Jbeta primers. Clones were sequenced by immunoSEQ multiplex PCR, and TCRdb holds only the in-frame ones, with some missing. This sample has 130,000 to 150,000 clones; approximately 80% occur once, and the top ten carry roughly 9.7%. The source material was PBMCs. The receptors derive from a woman aged 55-70 years in good health and CMV-seropositive.

In DNA form, the CDR3 reads TGTGCCTGGAGTGTACGGAGCCCTTTGGGGGGTGAGCAGTTCTTC. This encodes CAWSVRSPLGGEQFF. The chain employs TRBV30 and TRBJ2-1, with D tentatively TRBD2 (6 bases). Germline V gene data show CDR1 as GTSNPN and CDR2 as SVGIG (reference sequence). Trimming pared 0 bases from V and 9 bases from J, leaving 18 bases between. The CDR3 has 15 residues.

The chain has TRBV6-6 and TRBJ2-5, with TRBD1 matching over 10 bases. With the DNA end fitting TRBJ2-7 better, the J assignment may be wrong. The germline V gene has CDR1 MNHNY and CDR2 SVGAGI (reference sequence). The CDR3 runs 13 residues. CDR3 bases: TGTGCCAGCAGAAGGGACAGGGGCTACGAGCAGTACTTC. This sequence encodes CASRRDRGYEQYF.

The CDR3 nucleotides are TGTGCCAGCAGCTTACTAACAGGAACCTCCTACGAGCAGTACTTC. Protein sequence: CASSLLTGTSYEQYF. The rearrangement joins TRBV11-2 to TRBJ2-7, with D tentatively TRBD1 (5 bases). Between the trimmed V and J ends, which lost 2 bases and 0 bases, there was a span of 11 bases. In germline, CDR1 is SGHAT, CDR2 FQNNGV. The CDR3 is made up of 15 amino acids.

V is TRBV14 and J is TRBJ1-4; maybe TRBD1 (5 bases). CDR1 and CDR2 (germline): SGHDN, FVKESK. The CDR3 has 16 residues. Trimming stripped 0 bases from V and 6 bases from J, with 14 bases between. The CDR3 DNA reads as TGTGCCAGCAGCCAAGATCTGGGGGGATATTATGAAAAACTGTTTTTT. Its translation is CASSQDLGGYYEKLFF.

This sequence joins TRBV28 and TRBJ1-2; D is unresolved. CDR1 and CDR2 (germline): MDHEN, SYDVKM. This CDR3 region has 14 residues. Trimming cost V 6 bases and J 6 bases, with 17 bases left between them. The CDR3 DNA reads TGTGCCAGCAGCAACCTCAGGAGGGTCCATGGCTACACCTTC. It encodes CASSNLRRVHGYTF.

In DNA form, the CDR3 reads TGTGCCAGCAGCCCGGCCGCAGCGGAGACCCAGTACTTC. This encodes CASSPAAAETQYF. V is TRBV5-6 and J is TRBJ2-5; D not certain. Germline V gives CDR1 SGHDT, CDR2 YYEEEE. CDR3 size: 13 residues. Between the trimmed V and J ends, which lost 4 bases and 5 bases, there was a span of 12 bases. Supplemented by reference TRBV5-6 and TRBJ2-5, the full variable domain reads DAGVTQSPTHLIKTRGQQVTLRCSPKSGHDTVSWYQQALGQGPQFIFQYYEEEERQRGNFPDRFSGHQFPNYSSELNVNALLLGDSALYLCASSPAAAETQYFGPGTRLLVL.

The chain couples TRBV10-3 to TRBJ2-7, with 7 bases that match TRBD2. The junction had 13 bases not matched to a gene; V was cut back by 3 bases and J by 5 bases. CDR1 and CDR2 (germline): ENHRY, SYGVKD. The CDR3 runs to 16 residues. CDR3 protein: CAISERGGGRAHEQYF. CDR3 nucleotide sequence: TGTGCCATCAGTGAAAGAGGCGGTGGGAGGGCCCACGAGCAGTACTTC.

This clone was recorded once. This chain joins TRBV9 and TRBJ2-3; 7 nucleotides line up with TRBD2. V was clipped by 1 base and J by 5 bases; unmatched bases: 4. CDR1 SGDLS and CDR2 YYNGEE come from the germline V gene. This CDR3 has 14 residues. CDR3 amino acids: CASSVTLAEDTQYF. CDR3 nucleotides: TGTGCCAGCAGCGTAACCCTAGCGGAAGATACGCAGTATTTT.

This clone was seen more than once but under ten times. This rearrangement joins TRBV4-1 to TRBJ2-7, with TRBD2 identical over 13 bases. The CDR3 is made up of 18 amino acids. Germline V CDR1 and CDR2: MGHRA, YSYEKL. V shed 4 bases, J shed 1 base, and the junction held 10 bases outside the gene matches. The CDR3, as DNA: TGCGCCAGCAGCCCACGACTAGCGGGAGGCCTAGGGTCCTACGAGCAGTACTTC. This encodes CASSPRLAGGLGSYEQYF.